The present T cell receptor beta chain was sequenced within a study of cytomegalovirus exposure and HLA in healthy donors. Study overall: The Caucasian-associated ancestry cluster contained 81% of the roughly 400 genotyped donors.

To note about this clone: What it binds is not known.

Germline V gene lookup returns CDR1 MNHEY and CDR2 SMNVEV (reference sequence). The CDR3 is 15 residues long. The V and J ends lost 5 bases and 4 bases, in that order; junction bases with no gene match: 7. 13 Jbeta primers and 60 Vbeta primers were used for the PCR. Clones were read by immunoSEQ multiplex PCR, and TCRdb kept only the in-frame ones, dropping some. Among some 110,000 clones listed, about 70% were seen once. Findings of the study overall: In an earlier analysis, in about 530 donors, most V segments appeared productive either ~87% or ~30% of the time. The study listed around 150 cytomegalovirus-associated TCR beta chains. In vitro, three CMV-associated chains proved specific for CMV antigens.

The sequence derives from a boy younger than 18 in good health and CMV-seronegative. The gene calls are TRBV27 and TRBJ1-2; TRBD1 aligns across 10 bases. Specimen: PBMCs. The CDR3 sequence: CASSRQGAGIYGYTF. DNA for the CDR3: TGTGCCAGCAGTCGACAGGGGGCGGGTATCTATGGCTACACCTTC.